Reported below is one T cell receptor (beta chain). These data belong to a study of blood T cell repertoires in COVID-19. Study information: The study drew acute and convalescent COVID-19 samples from the United States, Italy and Spain.

Authors' data handling: Counts of nucleated cells, estimated from reference gene primer amplification, were obtained. Assay: immunoSEQ multiplex PCR; the TCRdb copy retains only in-frame clones and omits some. The V and J calls and clone size are taken from that table; D and trimming were inferred from the DNA. The sample has roughly 120,000 clones, under 95% seen once. Sequencing was performed on peripheral blood. The origin of this receptor is a man aged 45-65 years with active COVID-19.

In nucleotides, the CDR3 is TGTGCCAGCAGCCGGGACAGGGAATCGTCCTACGAGCAGTACTTC. It is translated as CASSRDRESSYEQYF. V usage is TRBV6-5 and J usage is TRBJ2-7; 9 bases agree with TRBD1. The CDR3 is 15 amino acids. V shed 6 bases, J shed 1 base, and the junction held 7 bases outside the gene matches. CDR1 and CDR2 (germline): MNHEY, SVGAGI.